The T cell receptor beta chain described here comes from a study of blood T cell repertoires in COVID-19. Study-level information: Sources were T cells, B-cell-depleted T cells, or PBMCs; the material itself was cDNA or gDNA.

Profiled with immunoSEQ multiplex PCR; TCRdb holds only in-frame clones, not every one. Of roughly 290,000 clones listed, approximately 90% were seen once; the top ten hold approximately 12%. The CDR3 is made up of 15 amino acids. V was clipped by 6 bases and J by 5 bases, with 19 bases between them. CDR1 and CDR2 from the germline V gene are MDHEN and SYDVKM. The gene calls are TRBV28 and TRBJ2-5; D perhaps matches TRBD1 (7 bases). The receptor was derived from a woman aged 55 to 70 with acute or convalescent COVID-19. Sequenced input: peripheral blood. The CDR3 reads CASSFSGAQGETQYF. In nucleotides, the CDR3 is TGTGCCAGCAGCTTTAGCGGTGCACAGGGGGAGACCCAGTACTTC.